This TCR beta chain is drawn from a study of T-cell memory formation after mild COVID-19 (dated by TCRdb to 2020 to 2023). Background on the whole study: TCR sequence clusters from the two donors were found to be largely donor specific. T-cell clones expanding and contracting after mild COVID-19 in two donors were tracked by longitudinal TCRalpha and TCRbeta repertoire sequencing. Two young, previously healthy adult volunteers, one female and one male, were included in the cohort.

Ficoll-Paque density gradient centrifugation was used to isolate PBMCs. Only a few counts were recorded for this clonotype. It has no known antigen specificity. One base away there is no much larger clone; base qualities are not given. This sample was sequenced with an Illumina NovaSeq 6000. TCRalpha and TCRbeta cDNA libraries were built by 5'RACE with constant-segment primers, adding sample barcodes and unique molecular identifiers. RNA was extracted from every sample with Trizol reagent. Libraries were amplified in two PCR steps, with a second sample barcode and Illumina TruSeq adapters added in the second step. Sequencing of libraries was performed on an Illumina NovaSeq with 2 x 150 bp paired-end reads. The study's own analysis went as follows. With migec v1.2.7, reads were demultiplexed and then collapsed into UMI-guided consensus sequences. Using mixcr v2.1.11, UMI consensuses were aligned to TRA and TRB V and J templates and then assembled into clonotypes. A clonotype was counted as expanded or contracted only when both edgeR and NoisET called the clonotype significant, with the noise models trained on biological replicates. For edgeR calls, the thresholds were a false discovery rate-adjusted p below 0.01 and a log2 fold-change of 1. As an exploratory analysis of dynamics, max-normalized trajectories of the 1000 most abundant clonotypes were examined with PCA combined with hierarchical clustering. The CD4 or CD8 phenotype of responding clones was assigned using the separately sequenced CD4+ and CD8+ repertoires. TCRdb reprocessed the public reads (quality trimming at Q25 with fastp, clone calling with MiXCR) and kept in-frame beta chains. Here each entry gathers all rows of one CDR3 protein and keeps the most common genes and DNA. Here the V and J calls rest on TCRdb's processing, not on the authors' analysis. This sample holds about 250,000 distinct CDR3 sequences; 18% were observed only once. The ten largest clones take up 20% to 25% of the sample.

The paper as a whole reports these results and caveats: Contracting CD4+ clones turned up mainly in the CM and EM memory subsets, whereas EMRA was where CD8+ clones were enriched. SARS-CoV-2 specificity of the second-wave clones peaking on day 37 was not confirmed. Balanced CD4/CD8 phenotypes were observed for clones contracting from day 15 to 85, whereas a bias towards CD4+ was observed for a second wave of clones expanding from day 15 to 37. Some responding clones were detected in pre-infection memory, which suggested that pre-existing cross-reactive memory T cells had joined the SARS-CoV-2 response. Only a couple of mild cases were covered by the study, and larger cohorts that include severe cases with pre-infection samples were considered necessary.

From a lookup of the germline V gene (reference sequence), CDR1 and CDR2 are LNHNV and YYDKDF. The CDR3 sequence holds 13 residues, the cysteine and phenylalanine included. Only CDR3 DNA remains: 39 bases, in frame from the first base. A distance of 5 bases separates the germline ends of V and J, which lose 2 bases and 2 bases respectively. The rearranged chain carries TRBV15 and TRBJ2-3; there is no confident call for the D gene. The TCR was taken from a young man who had mild COVID-19 (a few samples of this study predate the infection). The sample titles of this study are shuffled in the database, so cell type and time point are left out; the donor was told from shared clones. Sequencing was done on a sample of PBMCs or a T cell subset sorted from them (not recorded which). DNA sequence: TGTGCCACCAGCAGACGGCCCACAGATACGCAGTATTTT. Translated, this gives CATSRRPTDTQYF. Supplemented by the reference TRBV15 and TRBJ2-3 proteins around the CDR3, the complete variable domain is DAMVIQNPRYQVTQFGKPVTLSCSQTLNHNVMYWYQQKSSQAPKLLFHYYDKDFNNEADTPDNFQSRRPNTSFCFLDIRSPGLGDTAMYLCATSRRPTDTQYFGPGTRLTVL.